One and the same sample provided the 22 T cell receptor beta chains below, sequenced in a study of T-cell memory formation after mild COVID-19. TCRdb passed the 5' RACE reads through MiXCR, listing each CDR3 protein once. The sample carries fewer than 400,000 distinct CDR3 sequences, 16% recorded once. Specimen: PBMCs or a T cell subset sorted from them (not recorded which). These receptors were taken from a man in his late teens or twenties who had mild COVID-19 (a few samples of this study predate the infection). Cell type and time point are not known.

The rearrangement joins TRBV5-1 to TRBJ2-1, with 10 bases identical to TRBD2. The ends lost 4 bases at V and 4 bases at J; junction bases unmatched: 8. CDR3 size: 16 residues. The V gene's germline CDR1 is SGHRS and CDR2 YFSETQ. The CDR3 nucleotides read TGCGCCAGCAGCCCTTTAGCGGGGGGCCCGTACAATGAGCAGTTCTTC. It is translated as CASSPLAGGPYNEQFF.

The chain couples TRBV3-1 to TRBJ2-5; D remains unclear. V shed 10 bases and J shed 0 bases, with 12 bases lying between them. The CDR3 is 13 residues long. Germline V gives CDR1 LGHDT, CDR2 YNNKEL (reference sequence). Written as DNA, the CDR3 is TGTGCCACCGGGCGAGGAGACCAAGAGACCCAGTACTTC. This gives the protein CATGRGDQETQYF.

This chain connects TRBV6-2 or TRBV6-3 to TRBJ2-3; D unclear. Trimming took off 0 bases at V and 1 base at J, with 5 bases between the two ends. This CDR3 has 14 residues. CDR1 and CDR2 from the germline V gene are MNHEY and SVGEGT. The CDR3 reads CASSYSARTDTQYF. The CDR3 nucleotides are TGTGCCAGCAGTTACTCCGCACGCACAGATACGCAGTATTTT.

This clonotype has a handful of counts. The chain employs TRBV5-1 and TRBJ2-1, with D possibly matching TRBD1 (6 bases). Trimming pared 0 bases from V and 7 bases from J, leaving 11 bases between. Germline V gene data show CDR1 as SGHRS and CDR2 as YFSETQ. This CDR3 is 14 amino acids long. The CDR3, as DNA: TGCGCCAGCAGCTTGGCAACCAGGGGAAATGAGCAGTTCTTC. Translation: CASSLATRGNEQFF.

This chain connects TRBV7-9 to TRBJ2-2; D possibly corresponds to TRBD1 (5 bases). This CDR3 is 16 amino acids long. Deletions cut 1 base from V and 6 bases from J, with 15 bases between. Germline loops: CDR1 SEHNR, CDR2 FQNEAQ (reference sequence). The DNA for the CDR3 is TGTGCCAGCAGCTTAGTTCTCGCGGACAACTCCGGGGAGCTGTTTTTT. Translating it yields CASSLVLADNSGELFF.

The CDR3 loop reads CASSAGTGRVEKLFF. As DNA, the CDR3 is TGTGCCAGCAGTGCGGGGACAGGGCGGGTCGAAAAACTGTTTTTT. This chain links TRBV6-5 with TRBJ1-4, with 9 bases aligning to TRBD1. The germline V gene encodes CDR1 MNHEY and CDR2 SVGAGI. This CDR3 spans 15 amino acids. J gave up 8 bases and V 5 bases, and 9 bases lay outside the gene matches.

V usage is TRBV7-6 and J usage is TRBJ1-1, with D possibly matching TRBD1 (5 bases). The V gene lost 5 bases and the J gene lost 5 bases, with 18 bases spanning the gap. This CDR3 has 15 amino acids. CDR1 is SGHVS, CDR2 FNYEAQ, per germline. As DNA, the CDR3 is TGTGCCAGCAGCGACACACCGGGACCGGGGACTGAAGCTTTCTTT. Its protein product is CASSDTPGPGTEAFF.

The chain recombines TRBV28 with TRBJ1-4; tentative D call: TRBD1 (5 bases). Trimming cost V 8 bases and J 0 bases, with 10 bases left between them. Germline loops: CDR1 MDHEN, CDR2 SYDVKM. The CDR3 has 14 amino acids. In DNA, the CDR3 is TGTGCCAGCGGCTTGACAGCAACTAATGAAAAACTGTTTTTT. Translating it yields CASGLTATNEKLFF. The complete variable domain, with remaining parts taken from reference TRBV28 and TRBJ1-4, reads DVKVTQSSRYLVKRTGEKVFLECVQDMDHENMFWYRQDPGLGLRLIYFSYDVKMKEKGDIPEGYSVSREKKERFSLILESASTNQTSMYLCASGLTATNEKLFFGSGTQLSVL.

This sequence joins TRBV20-1 and TRBJ1-1; perhaps TRBD1 as D (6 bases). The CDR3 has 14 amino acids. Germline-derived CDR1 and CDR2 are DFQATT and SNEGSKA (reference sequence). V was shortened by 5 bases and J by 2 bases, with 15 bases between the two germline ends. DNA for the CDR3: TGCAGTGCTTTCCGTCCAGGGGCAAACACTGAAGCTTTCTTT. Translated: CSAFRPGANTEAFF.

This clonotype came up a few times. J is TRBJ1-2 and V is TRBV6-5; D may be TRBD1 (6 bases). This CDR3 contains 13 residues. Germline values: CDR1 MNHEY, CDR2 SVGAGI. The ends were cut back, 6 bases at V and 5 bases at J, with 13 bases in the middle. CDR3 DNA sequence: TGTGCCAGCAGATTTACAGGGACTTATGGCTACACCTTC. Translation: CASRFTGTYGYTF.

This clonotype was seen a handful of times. V gene TRBV5-5 combines with J gene TRBJ2-7; TRBD1 matches 11 bases. The V segment lost 4 bases and the J segment 3 bases; nucleotides outside the gene matches: 6. Germline-derived CDR1 and CDR2 are SGHKS and YYEKEE (reference sequence). The CDR3 consists of 15 residues. In DNA, the CDR3 is TGTGCCAGCAGCGTGGGACAGGGGGGCTTCTACGAGCAGTACGTC. This sequence encodes CASSVGQGGFYEQYV.

This clonotype was seen a handful of times. The chain employs TRBV20-1 and TRBJ2-1; 11 bases align to TRBD1. Per the germline V gene, CDR1 is DFQATT and CDR2 is SNEGSKA (reference sequence). CDR3 length equals 13 residues. The J segment lost 6 bases and the V segment lost 5 bases, leaving 3 bases of the junction unmatched. CDR3 amino acids: CSAWTGGRNEQFF. Here the CDR3 DNA reads TGCAGTGCTTGGACAGGGGGCCGCAATGAGCAGTTCTTC.

This chain links TRBV9 with TRBJ1-6; D unclear. The CDR3 length is 14 residues. V was shortened by 0 bases and J by 9 bases, with 10 bases between the two germline ends. Germline CDR1 reads SGDLS; CDR2 reads YYNGEE. This CDR3 is CASSVAVRSSPLHF. CDR3 nucleotide sequence: TGTGCCAGCAGCGTAGCTGTGAGGAGTTCACCCCTCCACTTT.

The rearrangement joins TRBV12-3 or TRBV12-4 to TRBJ2-5; 9 bases align to TRBD2. The V and J ends lost 5 bases and 2 bases, in that order; junction bases with no gene match: 6. This CDR3 has 15 amino acids. The CDR3 protein is CASSLRGGTQETQYF. The CDR3 bases are TGTGCCAGCAGTCTGCGGGGGGGAACACAAGAGACCCAGTACTTC.

The V call is TRBV29-1, the J call TRBJ2-2; D is perhaps TRBD1 (5 bases). The CDR3 covers 13 residues. V was trimmed by 5 bases and J by 2 bases, leaving 9 bases between them. Per germline, CDR1 SQVTM and CDR2 ANQGSEA. The DNA for the CDR3 is TGCAGCGTTAAAGGACAAAACACCGGGGAGCTGTTTTTT. This encodes CSVKGQNTGELFF.

The rearrangement joins TRBV20-1 to TRBJ2-3; 9 positions match TRBD1. J gave up 2 bases and V 6 bases, and 6 bases lay outside the gene matches. The germline CDR1 and CDR2 sequences are DFQATT and SNEGSKA (reference sequence). The length of the CDR3 is 14 residues. The CDR3 here is CSATDRGTTDTQYF. The CDR3 DNA follows: TGCAGTGCAACCGACAGGGGGACCACAGATACGCAGTATTTT.

This clonotype was counted only a few times. The rearrangement joins TRBV7-9 to TRBJ2-2; no clear D. The CDR3 has 14 amino acids. Trimming cost V 3 bases and J 6 bases, with 11 bases left between them. The V gene's germline CDR1 is SEHNR and CDR2 FQNEAQ (reference sequence). CDR3: CASSLDLQPGELFF. The CDR3 region has the DNA TGTGCCAGCAGCTTGGACCTCCAGCCCGGGGAGCTGTTTTTT.

The chain combines TRBV12-3 or TRBV12-4 with TRBJ2-1, with 8 nucleotides matching TRBD1. The junction had 7 bases not matched to a gene; V was cut back by 4 bases and J by 5 bases. The CDR3 is 15 residues long. CDR3 sequence: CASSWTGLRNNEQFF. The CDR3 coding sequence is TGTGCCAGCAGTTGGACAGGGCTACGAAACAATGAGCAGTTCTTC.

This clonotype was counted between two and nine times. V is TRBV7-2 and J is TRBJ2-3; D is undetermined. The CDR3 covers 16 residues. Trimming took off 5 bases at V and 2 bases at J, with 17 bases between the two ends. Germline V CDR1 and CDR2: SGHTA, FQGNSA. In DNA, the CDR3 is TGTGCCAGCAGCCCCAGTGCAGTAAAAACCACAGATACGCAGTATTTT. It translates to CASSPSAVKTTDTQYF.

This clonotype has only a few counts. The rearrangement uses TRBV5-1 and TRBJ2-2; D unclear. V dropped 3 bases and J dropped 8 bases, with 11 bases sitting between them. The germline gives CDR1 SGHRS, CDR2 YFSETQ. CDR3 length: 13 residues. CDR3 region: CASSSIGAGELFF. In DNA form, the CDR3 reads TGCGCCAGCAGCTCCATAGGCGCAGGGGAGCTGTTTTTT.

This clonotype was observed many times. V and J are TRBV11-2 and TRBJ2-2, with 8 bases aligning to TRBD1. From germline, CDR1 is SGHAT and CDR2 FQNNGV. The CDR3 length is 16 residues. After removal of 3 bases from V and 7 bases from J, the junction contained 10 bases not matched to a gene. The CDR3 bases are TGTGCCAGCAGCTTGGCTGGACAGGGTAATGACGGGGAGCTGTTTTTT. Encoded protein: CASSLAGQGNDGELFF.

Only a few counts were recorded for this clonotype. The CDR3, as DNA: TGCGCCAGCAGCTCGGGACAGGGGATCATCGGCGAGCAGTACTTC. Encoded protein: CASSSGQGIIGEQYF. V and J are TRBV5-1 and TRBJ2-7; 10 nucleotides match TRBD1. Trimming at V came to 3 bases and at J to 6 bases, leaving 9 bases not matched to a gene. CDR3 length equals 15 residues. Looked up from germline, CDR1 is SGHRS and CDR2 is YFSETQ.